The 17 T cell receptor beta chains listed next were all sequenced from one sample in a study of blood T cell repertoires in COVID-19. TCRdb's table, derived via immunoSEQ multiplex PCR, lists solely in-frame clones and lacks some. Of fewer than 180,000 clones listed, about 86% are singletons. The sample taken for sequencing was peripheral blood. The receptors shown here come from a man in his 70s with acute or convalescent COVID-19.

This chain uses TRBV19 with TRBJ1-2; 9 positions match TRBD1. The germline CDR1 and CDR2 sequences are LNHDA and SQIVND (reference sequence). CDR3 size: 13 residues. With V trimmed by 8 bases and J by 5 bases, 6 bases remained unmatched. The CDR3 bases are TGTGCCAGTGGGACGGACAGGGGTTATGGCTACACCTTC. Amino acids: CASGTDRGYGYTF.

The gene calls are TRBV19 and TRBJ2-5; D gene uncertain. The germline V gene has CDR1 LNHDA and CDR2 SQIVND (reference sequence). Trimming took off 1 base at V and 5 bases at J, with 8 bases between the two ends. This CDR3 is 13 amino acids long. The DNA of the CDR3 is TGTGCCAGTAGTATAGGAGTCAGGGAGACCCAGTACTTC. Protein sequence: CASSIGVRETQYF.

CDR3 sequence (DNA): TGCGCCAGCAGCCCGGAGGGGGGGAGCTCCTACGAGCAGTACTTC. Protein product: CASSPEGGSSYEQYF. The chain uses TRBV5-1 and TRBJ2-7; D perhaps matches TRBD2 (7 bases). The V and J ends lost 4 bases and 0 bases respectively, with 14 bases between them. The CDR3 covers 15 residues. Germline CDR1 is SGHRS and CDR2 is YFSETQ.

CDR3 sequence: CASSEIWAGNEKLFF. CDR3 sequence (DNA): TGTGCCAGCAGTGAAATTTGGGCAGGAAATGAAAAACTGTTTTTT. This chain links TRBV6-1 with TRBJ1-4; D gene uncertain. The V gene lost 2 bases and the J gene lost 5 bases, with 12 bases spanning the gap. The CDR3 extends over 15 amino acids. The germline V gene has CDR1 MNHNS and CDR2 SASEGT.

J is TRBJ2-1 and V is TRBV2; 8 bases are shared with TRBD1. Germline V gene data show CDR1 as SNHLY and CDR2 as FYNNEI. The CDR3 consists of 13 residues. V trimming: 4 bases; J trimming: 8 bases; junction bases outside the gene matches: 4. This CDR3 is CASSGQGLDEQFF. The CDR3, as DNA: TGTGCCAGCAGTGGACAGGGGCTCGATGAGCAGTTCTTC.

The chain is built from TRBV29-1 and TRBJ2-7; 8 nucleotides agree with TRBD1. Germline V gene lookup returns CDR1 SQVTM and CDR2 ANQGSEA. The CDR3 runs 13 residues. The V gene end was trimmed by 6 bases and the J gene end by 3 bases; junction bases not matched to a gene: 7. The CDR3 region is CSVSTGVNYEQYF. CDR3 nucleotides: TGCAGCGTCTCGACAGGGGTGAACTACGAGCAGTACTTC.

The rearrangement joins TRBV5-1 to TRBJ2-5; 9 bases match TRBD1. The germline V gene has CDR1 SGHRS and CDR2 YFSETQ. Trimming took 8 bases from V and 0 from J; bases not matched to a gene: 8. This CDR3 has 15 residues. CDR3 in DNA: TGCGCCAGTTTCTTGGGGACAGGGTACCAAGAGACCCAGTACTTC. Protein sequence: CASFLGTGYQETQYF.

This clone was counted a single time. As DNA, the CDR3 is TGTGCCATCAGTGACCGGGGATCCGAGCAGTACTTC. Translation gives CAISDRGSEQYF. The J gene is TRBJ2-7, the V gene TRBV10-3; D is perhaps TRBD2 (5 bases). The CDR3 has 12 amino acids. The V gene lost 3 bases and the J gene lost 6 bases, with 9 bases spanning the gap. Germline assignment: CDR1 ENHRY and CDR2 SYGVKD.

The rearrangement links TRBV19 to TRBJ2-7; D gene ambiguous. Germline CDR1 LNHDA, CDR2 SQIVND (reference sequence). V was pared by 5 bases and J by 2 bases, with 13 bases between. This CDR3 is built from 14 residues. Written as DNA, the CDR3 is TGTGCCAGTAGTCCGTCGACCGAGGCCTACGAGCAGTACTTC. It specifies CASSPSTEAYEQYF.

The chain couples TRBV6-5 to TRBJ2-1, with 8 bases aligning to TRBD2. From germline, CDR1 is MNHEY and CDR2 SVGAGI. V was pared by 6 bases and J by 2 bases, with 6 bases of the junction left unmatched. This CDR3 is built from 15 residues. The CDR3: CASSLGLGTYNEQFF. The CDR3 DNA reads TGTGCCAGCAGCCTGGGACTAGGCACCTACAATGAGCAGTTCTTC.

The chain uses TRBV30 and TRBJ1-1, with a weak D call TRBD1 (5 bases). Germline CDR1 reads GTSNPN; CDR2 reads SVGIG (reference sequence). V was pared by 0 bases and J by 1 base, with 9 bases between. This CDR3 comprises 14 residues. The CDR3 DNA reads as TGTGCCTGGAGTGTAGGGGTGGCGAACACTGAAGCTTTCTTT. It codes for CAWSVGVANTEAFF.

The chain combines TRBV5-8 with TRBJ2-5; D remains ambiguous. The V and J ends lost 0 bases and 5 bases respectively, with 23 bases between them. There are 18 residues in the CDR3. Germline V CDR1 and CDR2: SGHTS, YDEGEE. The CDR3: CASSLGSERRGVRETQYF. For the CDR3, the DNA is TGTGCCAGCAGCTTGGGAAGCGAAAGGCGCGGCGTTAGGGAGACCCAGTACTTC.

The chain is built from TRBV9 and TRBJ1-1; D is unclear. Trimming pared 0 bases from V and 1 base from J, leaving 7 bases between. The CDR3 runs to 14 residues. The germline gives CDR1 SGDLS, CDR2 YYNGEE. The DNA of the CDR3 is TGTGCCAGCAGCGTAGTGGCAGGGAACACTGAAGCTTTCTTT. As protein: CASSVVAGNTEAFF.

The chain couples TRBV11-2 to TRBJ1-4; 7 nucleotides agree with TRBD1. Per germline, CDR1 SGHAT and CDR2 FQNNGV. This CDR3 spans 15 amino acids. V shed 1 base, J shed 4 bases, and the junction held 3 bases outside the gene matches. In DNA, the CDR3 is TGTGCCAGCAGCTTAGTGGCAGGGGGTAATGAAAAACTGTTTTTT. Encoded protein: CASSLVAGGNEKLFF.

The V gene is TRBV5-4, the J gene TRBJ2-1, with 9 positions matching TRBD2. The junction had 9 bases not matched to a gene; V was cut back by 3 bases and J by 8 bases. This CDR3 is 15 amino acids long. Germline loops: CDR1 SGHNT, CDR2 YYREEE (reference sequence). CDR3 in amino acids: CASSSSGLARDEQFF. In DNA, the CDR3 is TGTGCCAGCAGCTCTTCGGGACTAGCCAGGGATGAGCAGTTCTTC.

The CDR3 nucleotides read TGTGCCAGCAGTTCGGCAGGGGTCTACGAGCAGTACTTC. The encoded protein is CASSSAGVYEQYF. This chain links TRBV28 with TRBJ2-7; D possibly corresponds to TRBD1 (6 bases). Germline V gene sequence: CDR1 MDHEN, CDR2 SYDVKM. V was clipped by 4 bases and J by 3 bases, with 10 bases between them. The CDR3 spans 13 residues.

In its sample, this clone was seen once. In DNA, the CDR3 is TGCAGTGCAAGTAGACTAGCGGGAGTAGGAAATGAGCAGTTCTTC. Encoded protein: CSASRLAGVGNEQFF. V gene TRBV20-1 combines with J gene TRBJ2-1, with 12 bases that match TRBD2. J gave up 7 bases and V 6 bases, and 10 bases lay outside the gene matches. CDR1 and CDR2 (germline): DFQATT, SNEGSKA (reference sequence). This CDR3 has 15 residues.